A selection of T cell receptor beta chains follows, all from one sample in a study of beta chain features in type 1 diabetes. Sequenced by immunoSEQ multiplex PCR; TCRdb stores in-frame clones only, minus some. The sample has roughly 230,000 clones; over 9.5% are singletons. Material for sequencing was naive CD4+ T cells from blood. The origin of the receptors is a woman younger than 35 in good health. Each CDR3 is given with its conserved first and last residue. A D gene is named only where the DNA matches it firmly. Not all rows give a size; the values are once, few, many and, for expanded clones, a class.

j_call,v_call,d_call,clone_size,cdr3_aa,cdr3_nt
TRBJ1-2,TRBV5-1,-,-,CASRTGQNYGYTF,TGCGCCAGCAGGACGGGACAAAACTATGGCTACACCTTC
TRBJ2-1,TRBV5-1,-,few,CASSPGAGAAEQFF,TGCGCCAGCAGCCCCGGGGCGGGGGCGGCTGAGCAGTTCTTC
TRBJ1-2,TRBV4-1,-,few,CASSPGLTVRANYGYTF,TGCGCCAGCAGCCCGGGACTCACAGTAAGAGCTAACTATGGCTACACCTTC
TRBJ2-5,TRBV4-1,TRBD2,-,CASSQLAGVGETQYF,TGCGCCAGCAGCCAGTTAGCGGGAGTAGGCGAGACCCAGTACTTC
TRBJ2-7,TRBV6-1,TRBD2,few,CASSEAGTSGYEQYF,TGTGCCAGCAGTGAAGCAGGGACTAGCGGGTACGAGCAGTACTTC
TRBJ2-1,TRBV9,-,-,CASSAPGSNGNEQFF,TGTGCCAGCAGCGCCCCAGGGTCCAATGGCAATGAGCAGTTCTTC
TRBJ2-1,TRBV28,TRBD2,-,CASSTPGPGGEQFF,TGTGCCAGCAGTACTCCTGGGCCGGGAGGTGAGCAGTTCTTC
TRBJ1-2,TRBV6-1,-,-,CASSGREYGYTF,TGTGCCAGCAGTGGACGGGAGTATGGCTACACCTTC
TRBJ2-5,TRBV19,-,-,CASSTNWETQYF,TGTGCCAGTAGCACAAATTGGGAGACCCAGTACTTC
TRBJ1-2,TRBV21-1,-,few,CASSKSGQGGIYGYTF,TGTGCCAGCAGCAAGAGTGGACAGGGTGGAATCTATGGCTACACCTTC
TRBJ2-1,TRBV10-3,TRBD2,few,CAISELGGGTSSYNEQFF,TGTGCCATCAGTGAGCTGGGCGGGGGGACTAGCTCCTACAATGAGCAGTTCTTC
TRBJ1-1,TRBV11-1,-,few,CASSFTGSMNTEAFF,TGTGCCAGCAGCTTTACAGGGTCTATGAACACTGAAGCTTTCTTT
TRBJ2-3,TRBV2,TRBD2,few,CASSTPGERGTDTQYF,TGTGCCAGCAGTACCCCGGGGGAGCGGGGTACAGATACGCAGTATTTT
TRBJ2-7,TRBV29-1,-,many,CSVGAGSYEQYF,TGCAGCGTTGGGGCAGGGTCCTACGAGCAGTACTTC
TRBJ2-2,TRBV2,-,-,CASSEQGFRELFF,TGTGCCAGCAGTGAGCAGGGGTTCCGGGAGCTGTTTTTT
TRBJ2-2,TRBV11-2,TRBD1,few,CASSRDRSGELFF,TGTGCCAGCAGCCGGGACAGGTCCGGGGAGCTGTTTTTT
TRBJ1-2,TRBV30,-,few,CAWKGGGTAGYTF,TGTGCCTGGAAGGGAGGAGGGACCGCTGGCTACACCTTC
TRBJ1-2,TRBV20-1,-,few,CSANPGVGYTF,TGCAGTGCTAATCCGGGGGTCGGCTACACCTTC
TRBJ1-5,TRBV27,-,few,CASSLGGPRGLGNQPQHF,TGTGCCAGCAGTTTAGGAGGCCCCAGAGGGCTGGGCAATCAGCCCCAGCATTTT
TRBJ2-2,TRBV4-2,-,few,CASSQDSEGRGELFF,TGTGCCAGCAGCCAAGATTCCGAGGGCCGCGGGGAGCTGTTTTTT
TRBJ1-4,TRBV25-1,-,-,CASSELRDLEKLFF,TGTGCCAGCAGTGAATTACGGGATCTTGAAAAACTGTTTTTT
TRBJ2-7,TRBV9,TRBD1,-,CASSKTGQGASYEQYF,TGTGCCAGCAGCAAAACCGGACAGGGGGCTTCCTACGAGCAGTACTTC
TRBJ2-2,TRBV5-8,TRBD1,-,CASSTGTGRTGELFF,TGTGCCAGCAGTACCGGGACAGGGAGGACCGGGGAGCTGTTTTTT
TRBJ1-5,TRBV7-7,-,few,CASSLTPGYSNQPQHF,TGTGCTAGCAGCTTAACCCCAGGTTATAGCAATCAGCCCCAGCATTTT
TRBJ1-2,TRBV29-1,TRBD1,-,CSAPTGGVNYGYTF,TGCAGCGCACCAACAGGGGGCGTTAACTATGGCTACACCTTC
TRBJ1-1,TRBV19,-,-,CASRGNTEAFF,TGTGCCAGCCGAGGGAACACTGAAGCTTTCTTT
TRBJ2-7,TRBV18,-,-,CASSPPRGTGFEQYF,TGTGCCAGCTCACCACCTAGGGGGACCGGTTTTGAGCAGTACTTC
TRBJ1-1,TRBV7-9,-,-,CASSLLVRGGDTEAFF,TGTGCCAGCAGCTTATTAGTACGGGGTGGAGACACTGAAGCTTTCTTT
TRBJ1-1,TRBV29-1,-,-,CSVFGNTEAFF,TGCAGCGTTTTCGGGAACACTGAAGCTTTCTTT
TRBJ1-1,TRBV5-6,-,-,CASSFSGHTEAFF,TGTGCCAGCAGCTTCAGTGGCCACACTGAAGCTTTCTTT
TRBJ1-5,TRBV7-2,-,few,CASSPREEARRHQPQHF,TGTGCCAGCAGCCCCCGGGAAGAAGCTCGACGGCATCAGCCCCAGCATTTT
TRBJ2-2,TRBV9,TRBD1,-,CASSVAYTSQGAVRTGELFF,TGTGCCAGCAGCGTAGCTTACACGTCACAGGGGGCCGTACGGACCGGGGAGCTGTTTTTT
TRBJ1-5,TRBV9,TRBD1,few,CASSSGQGARNQPQHF,TGTGCCAGCTCGTCGGGACAGGGGGCCCGCAATCAGCCCCAGCATTTT
TRBJ2-1,TRBV10-3,TRBD1,few,CATRQGSNEQFF,TGTGCCACCCGACAGGGGAGCAATGAGCAGTTCTTC
TRBJ2-7,TRBV30,-,few,CAWKPWAGVGYEQYF,TGTGCCTGGAAGCCCTGGGCAGGGGTGGGCTACGAGCAGTACTTC
TRBJ1-1,TRBV27,TRBD1,-,CASSRTGVRDTEAFF,TGTGCCAGCAGTAGGACAGGGGTCCGGGACACTGAAGCTTTCTTT
TRBJ2-1,TRBV7-9,-,few,CASSFQEFPYNEQFF,TGTGCCAGCAGCTTTCAGGAATTCCCCTACAATGAGCAGTTCTTC
TRBJ2-3,TRBV2,TRBD2,once,CASSYRTSGGSDTQYF,TGTGCCAGCAGTTACCGGACTAGCGGGGGATCAGATACGCAGTATTTT
TRBJ2-6,TRBV5-1,TRBD1,few,CASSPTGVGANVLTF,TGCGCCAGCAGCCCAACAGGGGTGGGGGCCAACGTCCTGACTTTC
TRBJ1-5,TRBV30,TRBD1,-,CAWAQGASQPQHF,TGTGCCTGGGCCCAGGGGGCCTCTCAGCCCCAGCATTTT
TRBJ2-5,TRBV27,-,-,CASSLGGVETQYF,TGTGCCAGCAGTTTGGGGGGAGTAGAGACCCAGTACTTC
TRBJ1-4,TRBV29-1,TRBD1,few,CSVLNGQGRKWGEKLFF,TGCAGCGTTCTAAACGGACAGGGGCGAAAGTGGGGTGAAAAACTGTTTTTT